The entry below describes one T cell receptor beta chain. Unsorted whole blood yielded blood RNA, and germline DNA was extracted as well. Roughly 4 milliliters of peripheral blood were gathered ahead of the operation. These data belong to a study of tumor-infiltrating lymphocytes in primary liver carcinoma. From 400 to 500 ng total RNA, TCR beta cDNA was generated with a primer in the constant region. Slightly modified ARM-PCR served as the procedure for the TCR beta libraries. These libraries came from three rounds of nested multiplex PCR. Both of the initial two PCR rounds ran for approximately 10 cycles and employed TRBV1-TRBV30 forward primers alongside a C-beta reverse primer. TCRdb reprocessed the multiplex PCR reads with MiXCR, giving one entry per CDR3 protein. This table has 330,000 or so distinct CDR3 sequences, less than 75% appearing once. The V end was cut by 2 bases, the J end by 0 bases, with 16 bases between. The CDR3 spans 16 residues. Germline loops: CDR1 GTSNPN, CDR2 SVGIG (reference sequence).

Material for sequencing was peripheral blood. This chain links TRBV30 with TRBJ1-1; no clear D. The receptor was derived from a man in his forties with primary liver carcinoma and hepatitis B virus infection. CDR3 region: CAWSPSYGGMNTEAFF. CDR3 in DNA: TGTGCCTGGAGTCCCTCATACGGTGGGATGAACACTGAAGCTTTCTTT.